These 9 T cell receptor beta chains originate from one sample sequenced in a study of regulatory T cells in long-lasting Graves disease. Investigators prepared the TCR beta libraries by applying iRepertoire HTBI primers and Arm-PCR of CDR3 regions. One entry per CDR3 protein, called by TCRdb with MiXCR from the multiplex PCR reads. The sample lists 430,000 or so distinct CDR3 sequences, around a fifth occurring once. Time point described: persistent/refractory GD, antithyroid drugs over 5 years with positive TRAb. Preparation of the TCR library used RNA extracted from PBMCs. The specimen was peripheral blood mononuclear cells (PBMCs), collected when the disease was refractory, from a patient treated with antithyroid drugs. The source is a female donor with Graves disease.

This clonotype has a handful of counts. The CDR3 nucleotides are TGTGCCAGCAGCCCGTCGGATAAGCCGTCGGGGGCCAACGTCCTGACTTTC. This translates into CASSPSDKPSGANVLTF. This chain links TRBV3-1 with TRBJ2-6; D unresolved. Trimming shortened V by 4 bases and J by 4 bases, and 17 bases separated the two germline ends. The CDR3 totals 17 residues. Germline loops: CDR1 LGHDT, CDR2 YNNKEL (reference sequence).

This chain joins TRBV5-1 and TRBJ2-3, with 11 bases aligning to TRBD2. The CDR3 is 18 residues long. Germline CDR1 is SGHRS and CDR2 is YFSETQ. Unmatched junction bases numbered 16, after V lost 4 bases and J lost 6 bases. Written as DNA, the CDR3 is TGCGCCAGCAGCACAAACACATTTCTAGCGGGAGGTTCGGATACGCAGTATTTT. It is translated as CASSTNTFLAGGSDTQYF.

The chain carries TRBV7-9 and TRBJ1-4; 9 bases line up with TRBD1. Germline V CDR1 and CDR2: SEHNR, FQNEAQ (reference sequence). CDR3 size: 15 residues. J gave up 10 bases and V 5 bases, and 11 bases lay outside the gene matches. This CDR3 is CASSPPRDRDSKLFF. In DNA, the CDR3 is TGTGCCAGCAGCCCTCCCCGGGACAGGGATTCAAAACTGTTTTTT.

This clonotype came up many times. The V call is TRBV11-2, the J call TRBJ2-7, with 9 nucleotides matching TRBD2. Germline CDR1 is SGHAT and CDR2 is FQNNGV. This CDR3 region has 16 residues. Trimming at V came to 3 bases and at J to 2 bases, leaving 8 bases not matched to a gene. CDR3 sequence reads: CASSFILGGRAYEQYF. CDR3 DNA sequence: TGTGCCAGCAGCTTTATTCTCGGCGGGAGGGCCTACGAGCAGTACTTC.

This clonotype was seen repeatedly, ten times or more. This chain uses TRBV5-6 with TRBJ2-2, with TRBD1 matching over 8 bases. Trimming took 4 bases from V and 6 from J; bases not matched to a gene: 2. The germline gives CDR1 SGHDT, CDR2 YYEEEE. The CDR3 is 13 amino acids. Here the CDR3 reads CASSEDRAGELFF. As DNA, the CDR3 is TGTGCCAGCAGCGAGGACAGGGCCGGGGAGCTGTTTTTT.

Ten or more counts support this clonotype. The chain joins TRBV28 to TRBJ2-5; TRBD2 matches 10 bases. Trimming cost V 5 bases and J 5 bases; bases outside gene matches: 8. This CDR3 has 15 amino acids. Germline CDR1 and CDR2: MDHEN and SYDVKM. The CDR3 sequence: CASSPLAGGSETQYF. DNA for the CDR3: TGTGCCAGCAGTCCGTTAGCGGGAGGATCCGAGACCCAGTACTTC.

The table lists this clonotype with many counts. The junction does not match germline at one end; this may be a read error. This rearrangement joins TRBV5-1 to TRBJ2-7; 7 bases agree with TRBD2. This CDR3 is built from 16 residues. Germline V CDR1 and CDR2: SGHRS, YFSETQ. The CDR3 DNA follows: TGTGCCAGCAGCTTAAGCAGCGGGGCTACCGCCTACGAGCAGTACTTC. Amino acid sequence: CASSLSSGATAYEQYF. The full variable domain, completed using reference TRBV5-1 and TRBJ2-7, is KAGVTQTPRYLIKTRGQQVTLSCSPISGHRSVSWYQQTPGQGLQFLFEYFSETQRNKGNFPGRFSGRQFSNSRSEMNVSTLELGDSALYLCASSLSSGATAYEQYFGPGTRLTVT.

On this clonotype itself: A much larger clone is a single base away; this may be a read error. This chain links TRBV28 with TRBJ1-1; D perhaps matches TRBD1 (5 bases). Germline V gene data show CDR1 as MDHEN and CDR2 as SYDVKM. The CDR3 is made up of 17 amino acids. V gave up 8 bases and J gave up 0 bases, with 22 bases separating them. CDR3 in amino acids: CASGPPLGRGLNTEAFF. DNA of the CDR3: TGTGCCAGCGGTCCCCCGTTGGGGAGGGGATTGAACACTGAAGCTTTCTTT.

Note on this clonotype: This sequence is one base from a far larger clone and is likely a read error. The J gene is TRBJ2-7, the V gene TRBV27; no firm D call. This CDR3 comprises 13 residues. Germline loops: CDR1 MNHEY, CDR2 SMNVEV (reference sequence). The CDR3 here is CASSLGPSHEQYF. In DNA, the CDR3 is TGTGCCAGCAGTTTAGGGCCCTCCCACGAGCAGTACTTC.